The 22 T cell receptor beta chains below were found in one sample sequenced in a study of immune evolution from preneoplasia to lung adenocarcinoma. Some clones are missing from TCRdb's copy, which holds only in-frame ones; the method was immunoSEQ multiplex PCR. Among roughly 14,000 clones listed, about four fifths were seen once. Sequences were obtained from FFPE minimally invasive lung adenocarcinoma tissue. The source is a person aged 65 to 85 with lung adenocarcinoma.

The chain uses TRBV6-4 and TRBJ2-3; D is uncertain. Germline CDR1 reads MRHNA; CDR2 reads SNTAGT. CDR3 length: 14 residues. V was cut by 0 bases and J by 5 bases, with 9 bases left in between. CDR3 protein: CASSDSIGRDTQYF. CDR3 bases: TGTGCCAGCAGTGACTCGATCGGCCGAGATACGCAGTATTTT.

V and J are TRBV25-1 and TRBJ2-3, with 16 bases lining up with TRBD2. The V segment lost 8 bases and the J segment 5 bases; nucleotides outside the gene matches: 13. Germline CDR1 and CDR2: MGHDK and SYGVNS. The CDR3 has 18 residues. As DNA, the CDR3 is TGTGCCAGCGGCCCCGGGACTAGCGGGGGGGGCGCTAGAGATACGCAGTATTTT. Its translation is CASGPGTSGGGARDTQYF.

The rearrangement uses TRBV30 and TRBJ1-5; TRBD1 matches at 7 bases. V lost 2 bases and J lost 5; bases outside the gene matches: 3. The germline CDR1 and CDR2 sequences are GTSNPN and SVGIG (reference sequence). The CDR3 is made up of 13 amino acids. CDR3 protein: CAWSQGGHQPQHF. In nucleotides, the CDR3 is TGTGCCTGGAGTCAGGGGGGGCATCAGCCCCAGCATTTT.

The gene calls are TRBV6-1 and TRBJ1-5; no firm D call. The V end was cut by 0 bases, the J end by 9 bases, with 15 bases between. The length of the CDR3 is 15 residues. The germline gives CDR1 MNHNS, CDR2 SASEGT. The CDR3 loop is CASSEARATERPQHF. The CDR3 DNA sequence: TGTGCCAGCAGTGAAGCGAGGGCCACTGAGAGGCCCCAGCATTTT.

V gene TRBV28 combines with J gene TRBJ1-4; tentatively, D is TRBD1 (5 bases). The CDR3 sequence is 16 residues long. CDR1 is MDHEN, CDR2 SYDVKM, per germline. V lost 6 bases to trimming and J lost 0 bases, with 14 bases between them. In DNA form, the CDR3 reads TGTGCCAGCAGACTCGGGGGTAGGGCAACTAATGAAAAACTGTTTTTT. It codes for CASRLGGRATNEKLFF. The whole variable domain, remainder taken from reference TRBV28 and TRBJ1-4, is DVKVTQSSRYLVKRTGEKVFLECVQDMDHENMFWYRQDPGLGLRLIYFSYDVKMKEKGDIPEGYSVSREKKERFSLILESASTNQTSMYLCASRLGGRATNEKLFFGSGTQLSVL.

This chain links TRBV13 with TRBJ2-3, with D tentatively TRBD1 or TRBD2 (5 bases each). Trimming cost V 2 bases and J 4 bases, with 16 bases left between them. Germline CDR1 PRHDT, CDR2 FYEKMQ (reference sequence). This CDR3 spans 16 amino acids. In DNA, the CDR3 is TGTGCCAGCAGCTTAAGGGGCGGGCAGGGCGCAGATACGCAGTATTTT. Protein product: CASSLRGGQGADTQYF.

The J gene is TRBJ2-2, the V gene TRBV6-6; D is perhaps TRBD1 or TRBD2 (5 bases each). The CDR3 length is 14 residues. V gave up 8 bases and J gave up 7 bases, with 17 bases separating them. Germline V gene sequence: CDR1 MNHNY, CDR2 SVGAGI (reference sequence). Written as DNA, the CDR3 is TGTGCCAGCCTCGGGACCCTTCCCGGCGGGGAGCTGTTTTTT. Amino acid sequence: CASLGTLPGGELFF.

The chain joins TRBV28 to TRBJ2-5; 8 bases map to TRBD1. The V gene end was trimmed by 2 bases and the J gene end by 11 bases; junction bases not matched to a gene: 7. CDR1 and CDR2 (germline): MDHEN, SYDVKM. The CDR3 extends over 13 amino acids. The CDR3 nucleotides are TGTGCCAGCAGTTTAGTTCAGGGACAGGTTCAGTACTTC. Protein: CASSLVQGQVQYF. Complete variable domain (other parts from reference TRBV28 and TRBJ2-5): DVKVTQSSRYLVKRTGEKVFLECVQDMDHENMFWYRQDPGLGLRLIYFSYDVKMKEKGDIPEGYSVSREKKERFSLILESASTNQTSMYLCASSLVQGQVQYFGPGTRLLVL.

This sequence joins TRBV5-6 and TRBJ2-7; TRBD1 agrees at 10 bases. Looked up from germline, CDR1 is SGHDT and CDR2 is YYEEEE. V was pared by 1 base and J by 3 bases, with 7 bases of the junction left unmatched. The CDR3 length is 16 residues. CDR3 nucleotides: TGTGCCAGCAGCTTGTTGGGACAGGGGCCGAACTACGAGCAGTACTTC. The encoded protein is CASSLLGQGPNYEQYF.

As to this clone: The germline gene is not matched at one end of the junction; a read error may be the cause. The rearrangement links TRBV30 to TRBJ2-5; possible D gene TRBD2, 5 bases. There are 12 residues in the CDR3. Germline lookup yields CDR1 GTSNPN and CDR2 SVGIG (reference sequence). This chain's CDR3 is CAGSREHATQYF. The CDR3 DNA sequence: TGTGCCGGGAGTCGGGAACACGCGACCCAGTACTTC.

This chain joins TRBV2 and TRBJ1-1; TRBD1 matches 8 bases. CDR1 is SNHLY and CDR2 is FYNNEI in the germline V gene. This CDR3 contains 15 residues. Trimming at V came to 1 base and at J to 1 base, leaving 2 bases not matched to a gene. DNA for the CDR3: TGTGCCAGCAGTGAAGGGACAGGGAGGAACACTGAAGCTTTCTTT. This encodes CASSEGTGRNTEAFF.

This chain uses TRBV5-1 with TRBJ1-2, with 8 bases that match TRBD1. With V trimmed by 3 bases and J by 4 bases, 5 bases remained unmatched. The CDR3 is 14 amino acids. Germline lookup yields CDR1 SGHRS and CDR2 YFSETQ. The CDR3 coding sequence is TGCGCCAGCAGCTCGGGACAGGCCCCCTATGGCTACACCTTC. This encodes CASSSGQAPYGYTF.

The chain combines TRBV10-3 with TRBJ1-1, with D possibly being TRBD1 (5 bases). The length of the CDR3 is 13 residues. V lost 10 bases and J lost 3, with 15 bases in between. Per the germline V gene, CDR1 is ENHRY and CDR2 is SYGVKD. This chain's CDR3 is CARGRGGHTEAFF. The CDR3 bases are TGTGCCAGGGGAAGGGGAGGGCACACTGAAGCTTTCTTT.

This clone was observed once. The rearrangement links TRBV7-9 to TRBJ2-5; TRBD2 is a possible D gene (6 bases). The ends were cut back, 3 bases at V and 4 bases at J, with 12 bases in the middle. The CDR3 sequence is 14 residues long. Germline CDR1 is SEHNR and CDR2 is FQNEAQ (reference sequence). CDR3 sequence reads: CASSFSGDGETQYF. The CDR3 DNA reads TGTGCCAGCAGCTTTTCGGGAGATGGAGAGACCCAGTACTTC.

The CDR3 DNA sequence: TGTGCCTGGAAGGGGTCAGGGAACTCACCCCTCCACTTT. This sequence encodes CAWKGSGNSPLHF. This rearrangement joins TRBV30 to TRBJ1-6; maybe TRBD1 (5 bases). The CDR3 has 13 residues. Trimming left V 4 bases short and J 10 bases short, with 14 bases between. Germline V gives CDR1 GTSNPN, CDR2 SVGIG (reference sequence).

The chain joins TRBV5-1 to TRBJ2-5; TRBD2 agrees at 13 bases. Germline values: CDR1 SGHRS, CDR2 YFSETQ. Trimming at V came to 4 bases and at J to 7 bases, leaving 7 bases not matched to a gene. This CDR3 has 15 residues. The CDR3 nucleotides read TGCGCCAGCAGCGACACCGGGACTAGCGGGGCGACCCAGTACTTC. Amino acid sequence: CASSDTGTSGATQYF.

The chain combines TRBV27 with TRBJ2-7, with 12 bases aligning to TRBD2. The CDR3 has 15 residues. The ends lost 5 bases at V and 1 base at J; junction bases unmatched: 3. In germline, CDR1 is MNHEY, CDR2 SMNVEV (reference sequence). CDR3 amino acids: CASSRGLAGSYEQYF. CDR3 DNA sequence: TGTGCCAGCAGTCGAGGACTAGCGGGATCCTACGAGCAGTACTTC.

The chain is built from TRBV28 and TRBJ1-2; 11 bases fit TRBD1. The CDR3 covers 14 residues. Germline CDR1 reads MDHEN; CDR2 reads SYDVKM. Trimming took 6 bases from V and 7 from J; bases not matched to a gene: 7. As DNA, the CDR3 is TGTGCCAGCAGCTCCGGGACAGGGGGATTTGGCTACACCTTC. Amino acid sequence: CASSSGTGGFGYTF.

J is TRBJ1-1 and V is TRBV19; 7 positions match TRBD1. The CDR3 consists of 12 residues. The V segment lost 4 bases and the J segment 8 bases; nucleotides outside the gene matches: 4. The V gene's germline CDR1 is LNHDA and CDR2 SQIVND (reference sequence). The CDR3 DNA reads TGTGCCAGTAGTACAGACAGGGCCGAAGCTTTCTTT. Translating it yields CASSTDRAEAFF.

V usage is TRBV28 and J usage is TRBJ2-2; D gene unclear. This CDR3 is 11 amino acids long. The germline gives CDR1 MDHEN, CDR2 SYDVKM. V was cut by 10 bases and J by 6 bases, with 9 bases left in between. The CDR3: CATTESGELFF. Written as DNA, the CDR3 is TGTGCCACCACAGAATCCGGGGAGCTGTTTTTT.

This chain uses TRBV7-8 with TRBJ1-3; D is unresolved. This CDR3 is built from 19 residues. V dropped 2 bases and J dropped 0 bases, with 20 bases sitting between them. The germline CDR1 and CDR2 sequences are SGHVS and FQNEAQ. This chain's CDR3 is CASSLWADLAVVSGNTIYF. CDR3 in DNA: TGTGCCAGCAGCTTATGGGCGGATCTGGCCGTTGTCTCTGGAAACACCATATATTTT. The full variable domain, completed using reference TRBV7-8 and TRBJ1-3, is GAGVSQSPRYKVAKRGQDVALRCDPISGHVSLFWYQQALGQGPEFLTYFQNEAQLDKSGLPSDRFFAERPEGSVSTLKIQRTQQEDSAVYLCASSLWADLAVVSGNTIYFGEGSWLTVV.

This clone has a single count. The V and J genes are TRBV2 and TRBJ2-7; maybe TRBD1 (6 bases). V was shortened by 6 bases and J by 4 bases, with 13 bases between the two germline ends. Germline V gives CDR1 SNHLY, CDR2 FYNNEI. The CDR3 extends over 13 amino acids. The CDR3 DNA sequence: TGTGCCAGCAGCTTGGACAGTCCTTACGAGCAGTACTTC. Amino acid sequence: CASSLDSPYEQYF.